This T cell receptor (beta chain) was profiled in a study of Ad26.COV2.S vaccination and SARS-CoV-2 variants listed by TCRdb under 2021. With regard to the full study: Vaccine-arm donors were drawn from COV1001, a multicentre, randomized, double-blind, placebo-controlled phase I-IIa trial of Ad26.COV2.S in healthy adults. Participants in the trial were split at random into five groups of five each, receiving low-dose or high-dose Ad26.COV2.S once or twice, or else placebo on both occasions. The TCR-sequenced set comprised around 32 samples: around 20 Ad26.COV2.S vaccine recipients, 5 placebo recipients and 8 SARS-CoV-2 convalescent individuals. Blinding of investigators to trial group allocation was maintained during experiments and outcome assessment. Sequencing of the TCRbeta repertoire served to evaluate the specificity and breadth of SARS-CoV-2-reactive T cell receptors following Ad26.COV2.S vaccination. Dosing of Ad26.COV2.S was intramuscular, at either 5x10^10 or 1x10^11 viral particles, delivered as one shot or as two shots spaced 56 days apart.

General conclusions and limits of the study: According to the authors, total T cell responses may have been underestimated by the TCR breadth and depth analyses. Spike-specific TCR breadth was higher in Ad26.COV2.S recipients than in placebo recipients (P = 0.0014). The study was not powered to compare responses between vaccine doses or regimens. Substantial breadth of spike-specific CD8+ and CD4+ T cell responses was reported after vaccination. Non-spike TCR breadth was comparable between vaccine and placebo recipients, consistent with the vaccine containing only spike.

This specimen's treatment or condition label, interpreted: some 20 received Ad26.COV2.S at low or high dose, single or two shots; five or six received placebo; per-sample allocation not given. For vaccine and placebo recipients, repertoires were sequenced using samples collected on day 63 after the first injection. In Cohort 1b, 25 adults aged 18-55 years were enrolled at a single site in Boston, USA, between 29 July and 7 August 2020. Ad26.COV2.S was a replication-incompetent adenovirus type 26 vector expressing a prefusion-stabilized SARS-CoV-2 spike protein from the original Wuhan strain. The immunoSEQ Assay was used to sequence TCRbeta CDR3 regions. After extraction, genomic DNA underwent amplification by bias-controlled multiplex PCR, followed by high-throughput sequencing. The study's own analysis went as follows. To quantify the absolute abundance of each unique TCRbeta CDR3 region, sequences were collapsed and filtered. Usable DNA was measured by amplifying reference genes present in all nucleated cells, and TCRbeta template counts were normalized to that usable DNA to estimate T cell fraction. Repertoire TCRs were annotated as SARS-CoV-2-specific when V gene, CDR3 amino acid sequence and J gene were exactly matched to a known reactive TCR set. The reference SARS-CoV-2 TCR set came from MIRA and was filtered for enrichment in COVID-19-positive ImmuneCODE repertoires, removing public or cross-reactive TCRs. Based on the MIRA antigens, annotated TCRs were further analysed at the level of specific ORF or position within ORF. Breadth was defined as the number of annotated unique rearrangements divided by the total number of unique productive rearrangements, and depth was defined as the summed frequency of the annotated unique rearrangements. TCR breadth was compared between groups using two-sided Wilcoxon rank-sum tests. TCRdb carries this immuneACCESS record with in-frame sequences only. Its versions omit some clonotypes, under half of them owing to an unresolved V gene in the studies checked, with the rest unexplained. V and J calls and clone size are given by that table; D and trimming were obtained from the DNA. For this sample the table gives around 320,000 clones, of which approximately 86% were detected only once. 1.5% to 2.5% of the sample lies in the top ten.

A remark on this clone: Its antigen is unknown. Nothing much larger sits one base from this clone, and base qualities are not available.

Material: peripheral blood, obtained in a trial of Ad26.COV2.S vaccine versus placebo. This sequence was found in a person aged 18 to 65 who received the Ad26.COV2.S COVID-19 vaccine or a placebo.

This receptor has the CDR3 CASSLPGPEAFF. The nucleotide sequence reads TGCGCCAGCAGCTTGCCAGGACCAGAAGCTTTCTTT. The V and J genes are TRBV5-1 and TRBJ1-1; the D gene cannot be resolved reliably. CDR1 and CDR2 were assigned from the germline V gene as SGHRS and YFSETQ. A distance of 9 bases separates the germline ends of V and J, which lose 1 base and 8 bases respectively. The CDR3 starts with the cysteine, ends with the phenylalanine, and has 12 residues. The only DNA kept is the CDR3, 36 bases in frame from the first base.